This is a list of T cell receptor beta chains from one sample in a study of blood T cell repertoires in COVID-19. Profiling relied on immunoSEQ multiplex PCR, and the TCRdb table lists in-frame clones only, not all of them. There are about 62,000 clones in the sample; 86% occur only once, and around 1.3% lies in the top ten. Sequences were obtained from peripheral blood. The source of these receptors is an elderly woman with acute or convalescent COVID-19. CDR3s include the opening cysteine and the closing phenylalanine or tryptophan. The order of the fields is CDR3 DNA, CDR3 protein, J gene, D gene, clone size, V gene. D genes are given only for firm matches. Clone sizes are given selectively: once, few, many, or a class where the clone is expanded.

CDR3 DNA: TGTGCCAGTAGGAACCCTTTGACAGGGGCCCTGAACACTGAAGCTTTCTTT
CDR3 protein: CASRNPLTGALNTEAFF
J gene: TRBJ1-1
D gene: TRBD1
clone size: NA
V gene: TRBV19

CDR3 DNA: TGTGCCAGCAGCCAACCAGGGTCGTACTATGGCTACACCTTC
CDR3 protein: CASSQPGSYYGYTF
J gene: TRBJ1-2
D gene: NA
clone size: NA
V gene: TRBV3-1/TRBV3-2

CDR3 DNA: TGCAGCGCCAAGGGACAGGCCCTTTACGAGCAGTACTTC
CDR3 protein: CSAKGQALYEQYF
J gene: TRBJ2-7
D gene: TRBD1
clone size: NA
V gene: TRBV29-1

CDR3 DNA: TGTGCCAGCAGCGTAGCAGGGGATCAGCCCCAGCATTTT
CDR3 protein: CASSVAGDQPQHF
J gene: TRBJ1-5
D gene: NA
clone size: NA
V gene: TRBV9

CDR3 DNA: TGTGCCAGCAGCGTAGGGCCCCGAGCGGGGGGGCGAAATGAGCAGTTCTTC
CDR3 protein: CASSVGPRAGGRNEQFF
J gene: TRBJ2-1
D gene: TRBD2
clone size: NA
V gene: TRBV9

CDR3 DNA: TGTGCCATCAGCCGGGGGAGAGGGGAGACCCAGTACTTC
CDR3 protein: CAISRGRGETQYF
J gene: TRBJ2-5
D gene: NA
clone size: NA
V gene: TRBV10-3

CDR3 DNA: TGTGCCAGCAGCCGCACGGGACAGGCCTATGGCTACACCTTC
CDR3 protein: CASSRTGQAYGYTF
J gene: TRBJ1-2
D gene: TRBD1
clone size: NA
V gene: TRBV5-6

CDR3 DNA: TGTGCCAGCAGCTTAGGCCTCTCGGGGGATACGCAGTATTTT
CDR3 protein: CASSLGLSGDTQYF
J gene: TRBJ2-3
D gene: NA
clone size: NA
V gene: TRBV11-3

CDR3 DNA: TGTGCCAGCAGAAAGGAGGTTCGATATGGCTACACCTTC
CDR3 protein: CASRKEVRYGYTF
J gene: TRBJ1-2
D gene: NA
clone size: NA
V gene: TRBV6-5

CDR3 DNA: TGTGCCAGCTCACAAGCAGGGTTGAACACTGAAGCTTTCTTT
CDR3 protein: CASSQAGLNTEAFF
J gene: TRBJ1-1
D gene: NA
clone size: NA
V gene: TRBV18

CDR3 DNA: TGTGCCAGCAGCCAAGGACTAGCGGGGTTATACGAGCAGTACTTC
CDR3 protein: CASSQGLAGLYEQYF
J gene: TRBJ2-7
D gene: TRBD2
clone size: NA
V gene: TRBV7-8

CDR3 DNA: TGTGCCAGCAGCTTAGAGACTAGCGGGCTGAGCACAGATACGCAGTATTTT
CDR3 protein: CASSLETSGLSTDTQYF
J gene: TRBJ2-3
D gene: TRBD2
clone size: NA
V gene: TRBV7-2

CDR3 DNA: TGTGCCAGCAGCTTAGATCTCAGGACAGGGGACTCCAACGAGCAGTACTTC
CDR3 protein: CASSLDLRTGDSNEQYF
J gene: TRBJ2-7
D gene: TRBD1
clone size: NA
V gene: TRBV11-2

CDR3 DNA: TGCGCCAGCAGCCAAGATGGGGGACTAGCGGGGCCTAATGAGCAGTTCTTC
CDR3 protein: CASSQDGGLAGPNEQFF
J gene: TRBJ2-1
D gene: TRBD2
clone size: NA
V gene: TRBV4-1

CDR3 DNA: TGTGCCAGCAGCTTATTCGCGAGCACAGATACGCAGTATTTT
CDR3 protein: CASSLFASTDTQYF
J gene: TRBJ2-3
D gene: NA
clone size: once
V gene: TRBV7-8

CDR3 DNA: TGTGCCAGCAGCTCGGGACAGCTTGGCTACACCTTC
CDR3 protein: CASSSGQLGYTF
J gene: TRBJ1-2
D gene: TRBD1
clone size: NA
V gene: TRBV7-2

CDR3 DNA: TGCGCCAGCAGCTCCGGGACAGGGGGTACAGATACGCAGTATTTT
CDR3 protein: CASSSGTGGTDTQYF
J gene: TRBJ2-3
D gene: TRBD1
clone size: NA
V gene: TRBV5-1

CDR3 DNA: TGTGCCAGCAGCCTTTCGAGGGGGCTTCGGGAGACCCAGTACTTC
CDR3 protein: CASSLSRGLRETQYF
J gene: TRBJ2-5
D gene: TRBD1
clone size: NA
V gene: TRBV14

CDR3 DNA: TGTGCCAGCAGGGCCCACAGGAACACTGAAGCTTTCTTT
CDR3 protein: CASRAHRNTEAFF
J gene: TRBJ1-1
D gene: NA
clone size: NA
V gene: TRBV28

CDR3 DNA: TGCGCCAGCAGCCCGGACCGACAGGGCGGCTACACCTTC
CDR3 protein: CASSPDRQGGYTF
J gene: TRBJ1-2
D gene: TRBD1
clone size: NA
V gene: TRBV5-1

CDR3 DNA: TGTGCTAGTGGTTTTCTCCCGACAGGGGGACTACTACTAAGCAATCAGCCCCAGCATTTT
CDR3 protein: CASGFLPTGGLLLSNQPQHF
J gene: TRBJ1-5
D gene: TRBD1
clone size: NA
V gene: TRBV12-5

CDR3 DNA: TGCAGCGTTGAGGGGGGGGAGGCGTCCTACAATGAGCAGTTCTTC
CDR3 protein: CSVEGGEASYNEQFF
J gene: TRBJ2-1
D gene: TRBD2
clone size: NA
V gene: TRBV29-1

CDR3 DNA: TGTGCCAGCAGCCCGACGGGACAGTCCTATGGCTACACCTTC
CDR3 protein: CASSPTGQSYGYTF
J gene: TRBJ1-2
D gene: TRBD1
clone size: NA
V gene: TRBV5-4

CDR3 DNA: TGTGCCAGCTCACCCCACAGGGTTTTTCAGCCCCAGCATTTT
CDR3 protein: CASSPHRVFQPQHF
J gene: TRBJ1-5
D gene: NA
clone size: once
V gene: TRBV6-6

CDR3 DNA: TGTGCCAGTAGCCTTGAACAGGGGACTGGGGCCAACGTCCTGACTTTC
CDR3 protein: CASSLEQGTGANVLTF
J gene: TRBJ2-6
D gene: TRBD1
clone size: once
V gene: TRBV19

CDR3 DNA: TGTGCCAGCAGTTATAGTCAGGGAAACACTGAAGCTTTCTTT
CDR3 protein: CASSYSQGNTEAFF
J gene: TRBJ1-1
D gene: NA
clone size: NA
V gene: TRBV6-5

CDR3 DNA: TGTGCCAGCAGTTTTGGACAGGGGGCGAGAGCAGATACGCAGTATTTT
CDR3 protein: CASSFGQGARADTQYF
J gene: TRBJ2-3
D gene: TRBD1
clone size: NA
V gene: TRBV28

CDR3 DNA: TGTGCCAGCAGGGGAGACCGGAGCTCTGGAAACACCATATATTTT
CDR3 protein: CASRGDRSSGNTIYF
J gene: TRBJ1-3
D gene: NA
clone size: once
V gene: TRBV28

CDR3 DNA: TGTGCCTGGAGTGATGGGGCCGGAAAGACCCAGTACTTC
CDR3 protein: CAWSDGAGKTQYF
J gene: TRBJ2-5
D gene: NA
clone size: NA
V gene: TRBV30

CDR3 DNA: TGTGCCAGCAGCGCTACCGGGACTCACTTACCCGAGCAGTACTTC
CDR3 protein: CASSATGTHLPEQYF
J gene: TRBJ2-7
D gene: NA
clone size: NA
V gene: TRBV11-2

CDR3 DNA: TGTGCCAGCAGCCACGAAACCCGATTTGCGGGAGTTAACTATGGCTACACCTTC
CDR3 protein: CASSHETRFAGVNYGYTF
J gene: TRBJ1-2
D gene: NA
clone size: few
V gene: TRBV4-2

CDR3 DNA: TGCGCCAGCAGCCTTCAAGGACAGGGGTTTGGTGCAGATACGCAGTATTTT
CDR3 protein: CASSLQGQGFGADTQYF
J gene: TRBJ2-3
D gene: TRBD1
clone size: NA
V gene: TRBV5-1

CDR3 DNA: TGTGCCAGCAGGACAGGGGCGAGGATGTCGCCAGATACGCAGTATTTT
CDR3 protein: CASRTGARMSPDTQYF
J gene: TRBJ2-3
D gene: TRBD1
clone size: NA
V gene: TRBV7-2

CDR3 DNA: TGTGCCAGCAGCCAAAAACAGGGAGCCCAAGAGACCCAGTACTTC
CDR3 protein: CASSQKQGAQETQYF
J gene: TRBJ2-5
D gene: NA
clone size: NA
V gene: TRBV4-2

CDR3 DNA: TGTGCCAGCAGCCCAAGCGGTGGGGAGAACCACTATGGCTACACCTTC
CDR3 protein: CASSPSGGENHYGYTF
J gene: TRBJ1-2
D gene: NA
clone size: NA
V gene: TRBV9